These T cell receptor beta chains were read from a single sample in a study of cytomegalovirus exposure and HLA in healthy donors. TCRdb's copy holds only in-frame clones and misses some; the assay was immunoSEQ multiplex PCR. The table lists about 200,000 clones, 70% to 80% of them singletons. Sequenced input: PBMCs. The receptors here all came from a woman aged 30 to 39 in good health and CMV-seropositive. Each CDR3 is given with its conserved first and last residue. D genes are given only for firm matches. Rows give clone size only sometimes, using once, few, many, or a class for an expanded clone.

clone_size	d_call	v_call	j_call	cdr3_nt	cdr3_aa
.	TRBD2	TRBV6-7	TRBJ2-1	TGTGCCAGCAGTTACCCCTGGACTAGCGGGAGGAACTACAATGAGCAGTTCTTC	CASSYPWTSGRNYNEQFF
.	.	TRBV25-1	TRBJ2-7	TGTGCCAGCAGTGACCCGACGGGAGTTATCCACGAGCAGTACTTC	CASSDPTGVIHEQYF
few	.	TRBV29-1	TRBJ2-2	TGCAGCGTTGATACCCGGGGTCACGGGGAGCTGTTTTTT	CSVDTRGHGELFF
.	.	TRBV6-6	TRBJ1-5	TGTGCCAGCAGTTACTTGGCCGATCAGCCCCAGCATTTT	CASSYLADQPQHF
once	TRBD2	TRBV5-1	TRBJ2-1	TGCGCCAGCAGCTTGGACAGGACTAGCGGGAGTTACTACAATGAGCAGTTCTTC	CASSLDRTSGSYYNEQFF
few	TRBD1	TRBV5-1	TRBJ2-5	TGCGCCAGCAGCTTGGCCTTTCAGGGGGCCGATGAGACCCAGTACTTC	CASSLAFQGADETQYF
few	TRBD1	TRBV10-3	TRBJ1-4	TGTGCCATCAGTTCCTCGACAGGGGATAATGAAAAACTGTTTTTT	CAISSSTGDNEKLFF
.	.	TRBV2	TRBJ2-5	TGTGCCAGCAGTGAACAGGGTGGAGAGACCCAGTACTTC	CASSEQGGETQYF
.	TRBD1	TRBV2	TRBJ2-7	TGTGCCACAGGGACAGGGAAGATTTACGAGCAGTACTTC	CATGTGKIYEQYF
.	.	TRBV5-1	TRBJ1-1	TGCGCCAGCAGCTTGCAAGGGGACACGAACACTGAAGCTTTCTTT	CASSLQGDTNTEAFF
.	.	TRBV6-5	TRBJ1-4	TGTGCCAGCAGTTACTCAATACCAGGGAGGCGAGAAAAACTGTTTTTT	CASSYSIPGRREKLFF
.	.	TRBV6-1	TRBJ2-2	TGTGCCAGCAGTGAGCAAGGGGCCACCGGGGAGCTGTTTTTT	CASSEQGATGELFF
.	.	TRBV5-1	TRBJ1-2	TGCGCCAGCAGCTTGGGACAGGCGATGGATGGCTACACCTTC	CASSLGQAMDGYTF
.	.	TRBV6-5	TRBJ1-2	TGTGCCAGCAGATACCCCGCCGGGACTAACTATGGCTACACCTTC	CASRYPAGTNYGYTF
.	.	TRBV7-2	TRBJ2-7	TGTGCCAGCAGCATGACAGCTACCTACGAGCAGTACTTC	CASSMTATYEQYF
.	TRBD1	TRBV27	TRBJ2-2	TGTGCCAGCAGTTTTTGGGACAGGGCCCCCGGGGAGCTGTTTTTT	CASSFWDRAPGELFF
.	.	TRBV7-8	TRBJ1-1	TGTGCCAGCAGCTCACAGGGTAGGATGAACACTGAAGCTTTCTTT	CASSSQGRMNTEAFF
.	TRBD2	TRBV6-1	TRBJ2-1	TGTGCCAGCAGTGCCTCTGGACTAGCGGTTTACAATGAGCAGTTCTTC	CASSASGLAVYNEQFF
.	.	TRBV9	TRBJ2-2	TGTGCCAGCAGCGTAGATGAGGTGCTTTACGGCACCGGGGAGCTGTTTTTT	CASSVDEVLYGTGELFF
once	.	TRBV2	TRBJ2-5	TGTGCCAGCAGGGCTAGGGGAGGCGGTCCCCCGAATTACTTC	CASRARGGGPPNYF
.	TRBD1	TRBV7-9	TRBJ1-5	TGTGCCAGCAGCTTGGGAGGAGGACAGGGGCACAATCAGCCCCAGCATTTT	CASSLGGGQGHNQPQHF
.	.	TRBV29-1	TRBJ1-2	TGCAGCGTTGAAAGGGGCACAAATGGCTACACCTTC	CSVERGTNGYTF
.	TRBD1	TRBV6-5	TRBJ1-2	TGTGCCAGCAGATGGGGACAGGCCCCAAACAATGGCTACACCTTC	CASRWGQAPNNGYTF
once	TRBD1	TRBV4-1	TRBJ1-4	TGCGCCAGCAGCCCCCCCGTCGGCAGGGGGGAAAAACTGTTTTTT	CASSPPVGRGEKLFF
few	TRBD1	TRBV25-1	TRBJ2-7	TGTGCCAGCAGTGACGAGACAGGGGTCCACGAGCAGTACTTC	CASSDETGVHEQYF
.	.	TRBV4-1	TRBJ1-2	TGCGCCAGCAGCCAAGGCGACGGGAAGCGGAGGGGCTATGGCTACACCTTC	CASSQGDGKRRGYGYTF
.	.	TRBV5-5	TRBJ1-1	TGTGCCAGCAGCTTCGGGGGGGCGAACACTGAAGCTTTCTTT	CASSFGGANTEAFF
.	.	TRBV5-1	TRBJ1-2	TGCGCCAGCAGCTTGGGGCAGGTCGACGATGGCTACACCTTC	CASSLGQVDDGYTF
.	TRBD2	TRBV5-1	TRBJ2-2	TGCGCCAGCAGCTTGGATCGACTAGCGGCCGGGGAGCTGTTTTTT	CASSLDRLAAGELFF
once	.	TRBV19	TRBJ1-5	TGTGCCAGTAGTATCCTGCCAGGGGCCCGGCCCCAGCATTTT	CASSILPGARPQHF
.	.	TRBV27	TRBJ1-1	TGTGCCAGCAGTTTCTTGGCAGGGACTGAAGCTTTCTTT	CASSFLAGTEAFF
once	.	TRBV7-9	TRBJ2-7	TGTGCCGGCAGCTTATCCGGGGGATTCACCTACGAGCAGTACTTC	CAGSLSGGFTYEQYF
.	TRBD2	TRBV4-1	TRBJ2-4	TGCGCCAGCAGCCAAGTAGCGGGGGGGGGCGTTCAGTACTTC	CASSQVAGGGVQYF
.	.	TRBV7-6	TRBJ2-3	TGTGCCAGCAGCCCAGATTTGGGGGCCTCCCGACCAGATACGCAGTATTTT	CASSPDLGASRPDTQYF
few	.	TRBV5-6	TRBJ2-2	TGTGCCAGCACCATCCGAAACCCAGGGTTCACCGGGGAGCTGTTTTTT	CASTIRNPGFTGELFF